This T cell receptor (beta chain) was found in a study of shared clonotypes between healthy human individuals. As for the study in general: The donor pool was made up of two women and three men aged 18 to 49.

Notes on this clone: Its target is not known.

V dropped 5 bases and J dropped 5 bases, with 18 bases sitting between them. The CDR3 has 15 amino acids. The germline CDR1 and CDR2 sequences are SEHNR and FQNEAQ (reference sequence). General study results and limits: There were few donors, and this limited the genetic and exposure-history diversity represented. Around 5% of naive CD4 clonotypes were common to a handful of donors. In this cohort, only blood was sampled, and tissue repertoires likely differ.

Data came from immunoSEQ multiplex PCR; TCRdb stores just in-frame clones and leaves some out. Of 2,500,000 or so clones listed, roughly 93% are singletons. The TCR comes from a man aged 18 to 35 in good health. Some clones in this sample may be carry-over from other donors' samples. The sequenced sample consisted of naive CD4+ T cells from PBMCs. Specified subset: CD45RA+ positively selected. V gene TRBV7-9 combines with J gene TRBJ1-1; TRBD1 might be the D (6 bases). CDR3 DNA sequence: TGTGCCAGCAGCCCCTTGGACAGCCAGGCAACTGAAGCTTTCTTT. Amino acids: CASSPLDSQATEAFF.